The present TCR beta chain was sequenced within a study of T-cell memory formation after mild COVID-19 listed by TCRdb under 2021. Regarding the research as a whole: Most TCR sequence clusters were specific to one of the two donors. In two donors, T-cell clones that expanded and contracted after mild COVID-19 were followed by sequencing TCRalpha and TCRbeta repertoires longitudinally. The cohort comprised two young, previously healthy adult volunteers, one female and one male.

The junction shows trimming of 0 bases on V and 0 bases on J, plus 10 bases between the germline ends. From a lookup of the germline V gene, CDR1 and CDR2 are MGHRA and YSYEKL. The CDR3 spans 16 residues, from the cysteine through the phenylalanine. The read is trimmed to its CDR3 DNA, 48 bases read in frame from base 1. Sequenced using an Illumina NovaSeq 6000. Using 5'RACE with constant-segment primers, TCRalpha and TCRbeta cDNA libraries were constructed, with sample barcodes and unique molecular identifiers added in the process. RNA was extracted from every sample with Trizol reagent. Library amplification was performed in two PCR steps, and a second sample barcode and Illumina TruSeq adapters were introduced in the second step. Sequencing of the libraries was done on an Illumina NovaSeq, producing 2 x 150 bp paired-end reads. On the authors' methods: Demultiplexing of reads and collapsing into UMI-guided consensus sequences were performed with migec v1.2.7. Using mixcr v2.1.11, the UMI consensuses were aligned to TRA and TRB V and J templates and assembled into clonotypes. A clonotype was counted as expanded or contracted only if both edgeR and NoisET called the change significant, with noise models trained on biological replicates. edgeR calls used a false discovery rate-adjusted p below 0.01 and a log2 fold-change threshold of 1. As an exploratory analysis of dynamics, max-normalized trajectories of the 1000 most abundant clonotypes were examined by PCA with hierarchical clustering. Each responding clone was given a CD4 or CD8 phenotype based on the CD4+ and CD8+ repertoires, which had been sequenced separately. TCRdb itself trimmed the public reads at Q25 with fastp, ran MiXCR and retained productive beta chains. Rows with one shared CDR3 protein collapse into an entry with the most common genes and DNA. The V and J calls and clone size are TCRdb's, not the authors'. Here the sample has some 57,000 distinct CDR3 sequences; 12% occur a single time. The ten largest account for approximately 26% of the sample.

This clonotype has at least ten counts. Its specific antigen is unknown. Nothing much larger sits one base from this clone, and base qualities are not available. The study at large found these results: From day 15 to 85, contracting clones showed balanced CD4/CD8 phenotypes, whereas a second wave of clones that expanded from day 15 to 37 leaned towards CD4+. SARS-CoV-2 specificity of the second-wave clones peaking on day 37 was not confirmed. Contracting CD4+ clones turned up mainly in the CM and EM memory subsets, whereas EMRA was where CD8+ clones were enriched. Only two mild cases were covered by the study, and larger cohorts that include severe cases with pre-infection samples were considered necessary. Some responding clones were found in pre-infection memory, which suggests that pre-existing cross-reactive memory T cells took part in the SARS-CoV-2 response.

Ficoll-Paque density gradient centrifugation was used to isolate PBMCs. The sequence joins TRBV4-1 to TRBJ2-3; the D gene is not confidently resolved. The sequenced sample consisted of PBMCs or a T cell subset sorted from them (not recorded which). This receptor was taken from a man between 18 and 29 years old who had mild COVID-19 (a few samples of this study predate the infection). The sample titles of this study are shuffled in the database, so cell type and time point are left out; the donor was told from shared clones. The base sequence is TGCGCCAGCAGCCAAGAGGCCTTTCCTAGCACAGATACGCAGTATTTT. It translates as CASSQEAFPSTDTQYF.